Listed below are T cell receptor beta chains from one sample, sequenced in a study of identical twins. From the 5' RACE reads, TCRdb called clonotypes with MiXCR, one entry per CDR3 protein. The sample lists around 1.7 million distinct CDR3 sequences, roughly 35% seen once, with roughly 0.3% in the top ten. Sequenced sample: cord blood. The origin of the receptors is a newborn girl in good health. Each CDR3 is given with its conserved first and last residue. Each record gives: clone size, V gene, D gene, J gene, CDR3 protein, CDR3 DNA. D genes are given only for firm matches. Part of the rows lack a size; the others show once, few, many or a class for expanded clones.

-	TRBV27	-	TRBJ2-3	CASSLEFEQGYTDTQYF	TGTGCCAGCAGTTTAGAGTTCGAGCAGGGGTACACAGATACGCAGTATTTT
-	TRBV6-1	-	TRBJ1-1	CASSAYTTQGRNTEAFF	TGTGCCAGCAGTGCCTACACAACTCAGGGGAGGAACACTGAAGCTTTCTTT
-	TRBV3-1	-	TRBJ2-7	CASSQAVGGNEQYF	TGTGCCAGCAGCCAAGCGGTGGGAGGAAACGAGCAGTACTTC
-	TRBV20-1	-	TRBJ1-5	CSARAPGGVSNQPQHF	TGCAGTGCTAGAGCCCCCGGGGGAGTGAGCAATCAGCCCCAGCATTTT
-	TRBV7-8	TRBD2	TRBJ2-1	CASSLARTSGRGEIGKNEQFF	TGTGCCAGCAGCTTAGCTAGGACTAGCGGGAGAGGCGAAATAGGCAAAAATGAGCAGTTCTTC
-	TRBV7-2	-	TRBJ1-2	CASSLVSQEDNYGYTF	TGTGCCAGCAGCTTAGTGTCACAGGAAGATAACTATGGCTACACCTTC
-	TRBV4-1	-	TRBJ2-7	CASSQLPGANYEQYF	TGCGCCAGCAGCCAGCTTCCGGGAGCTAACTACGAGCAGTACTTC
-	TRBV28	TRBD2	TRBJ2-2	CASSMGLANTGELFF	TGTGCCAGCAGCATGGGACTAGCGAACACCGGGGAGCTGTTTTTT
few	TRBV20-1	TRBD2	TRBJ2-1	CSVPDLAGGLNEQFF	TGCAGTGTCCCCGATTTAGCGGGAGGACTGAATGAGCAGTTCTTC
many	TRBV29-1	-	TRBJ2-1	CSAPKALGSYNEQFF	TGCAGCGCCCCGAAAGCCCTCGGCTCCTACAATGAGCAGTTCTTC
-	TRBV7-9	-	TRBJ2-7	CASSLDPGGIDEQYF	TGTGCCAGCAGCCTCGACCCCGGGGGCATCGACGAGCAGTACTTC
-	TRBV6-6	-	TRBJ2-3	CASSYRGALGDTQYF	TGTGCCAGCAGTTACCGGGGGGCCTTAGGAGATACGCAGTATTTT
-	TRBV6-2/TRBV6-3	-	TRBJ1-2	CASSYRGRGNGYGYTF	TGTGCCAGCAGTTACCGGGGACGGGGCAATGGCTATGGCTACACCTTC
-	TRBV6-5	TRBD2	TRBJ2-7	CASSRLSSGRAYEQYF	TGTGCCAGCAGCCGACTTTCTAGCGGGAGGGCCTACGAGCAGTACTTC
-	TRBV6-1	TRBD1	TRBJ1-2	CASSRQGARVYNYGYTF	TGTGCCAGCAGCCGACAGGGGGCGCGGGTATATAACTATGGCTACACCTTC
-	TRBV7-8	TRBD1	TRBJ1-1	CASRRDRGQSNTEAFF	TGTGCCAGCAGGCGCGACAGGGGTCAGTCGAACACTGAAGCTTTCTTT
few	TRBV7-9	-	TRBJ1-2	CASSPQGPARGYTF	TGTGCCAGCAGCCCTCAAGGCCCTGCGCGTGGCTACACCTTC
few	TRBV6-2/TRBV6-3	-	TRBJ2-7	CASSYLGVYEQYF	TGTGCCAGCAGTTACCTCGGGGTCTACGAGCAGTACTTC
-	TRBV5-4	TRBD2	TRBJ2-4	CASSLDGRTSGTDIQYF	TGTGCCAGCAGCTTGGATGGTAGGACTAGCGGGACGGACATTCAGTACTTC
-	TRBV5-6	TRBD2	TRBJ2-7	CASSLHGGRAHSSYNEQYF	TGTGCCAGCAGCTTGCATGGCGGGAGGGCCCACAGCTCCTACAATGAGCAGTACTTC
few	TRBV20-1	-	TRBJ1-2	CSARVRGANYGYTF	TGCAGTGCTAGAGTGCGGGGAGCAAACTATGGCTACACCTTC
-	TRBV5-1	-	TRBJ2-7	CASSWLHGDTDEQYF	TGCGCCAGCAGCTGGCTACACGGAGATACGGACGAGCAGTACTTC
-	TRBV10-3	-	TRBJ2-1	CAISDPGRTYNEQFF	TGTGCCATCAGTGATCCGGGACGGACCTACAATGAGCAGTTCTTC
few	TRBV2	-	TRBJ2-4	CASILGLLAKNIQYF	TGTGCCAGCATACTAGGGCTGCTAGCCAAAAACATTCAGTACTTC
-	TRBV19	-	TRBJ2-3	CASSIPLTDTQYF	TGTGCCAGTAGTATCCCTCTCACAGATACGCAGTATTTT
-	TRBV13	-	TRBJ2-7	CASSLGDYDRNYEQYF	TGTGCCAGCAGCTTAGGCGACTACGACCGAAACTACGAGCAGTACTTC
-	TRBV28	TRBD2	TRBJ2-3	CASSSSGRGFTDTQYF	TGTGCCAGCAGTTCCAGCGGGAGGGGGTTCACAGATACGCAGTATTTT
-	TRBV4-1	-	TRBJ2-7	CASSQVGRVSYNEQYF	TGCGCCAGCAGCCAAGTAGGCAGGGTGTCCTACAATGAGCAGTACTTC
-	TRBV5-6	TRBD1	TRBJ1-4	CASSSRGQAGHEKLFF	TGTGCCAGCAGCTCGAGAGGACAGGCTGGGCATGAAAAACTGTTTTTT
-	TRBV12-3/TRBV12-4	-	TRBJ2-2	CASSSRGELFF	TGTGCCAGCAGTTCCCGCGGGGAGCTGTTTTTT
many	TRBV12-3/TRBV12-4	TRBD2	TRBJ2-3	CASSPRTSGRFTDTQYF	TGTGCCAGCAGCCCACGGACTAGCGGGAGGTTTACAGATACGCAGTATTTT
-	TRBV25-1	-	TRBJ1-1	CASSEFRGRGTEAFF	TGTGCCAGCAGTGAATTTCGGGGGCGCGGCACTGAAGCTTTCTTT
-	TRBV7-2	-	TRBJ2-4	CASSLIGGGSIQYF	TGTGCCAGCAGCTTAATCGGGGGCGGGAGCATTCAGTACTTC
-	TRBV18	TRBD1	TRBJ2-4	CASSPPLDREGNIQYF	TGTGCCAGCTCACCACCCCTGGACAGGGAAGGAAACATTCAGTACTTC
-	TRBV9	TRBD1	TRBJ1-2	CASSVALRGHGYTF	TGTGCCAGCAGCGTAGCTTTGAGGGGGCATGGCTACACCTTC
few	TRBV20-1	TRBD1	TRBJ1-2	CSASTGGDYGYTF	TGCAGTGCTTCGACAGGGGGTGACTATGGCTACACCTTC
-	TRBV20-1	-	TRBJ2-3	CSAIWAEGSTDTQYF	TGCAGTGCTATATGGGCGGAGGGGAGCACAGATACGCAGTATTTT
few	TRBV4-2	-	TRBJ1-1	CASSRADGQVTEAFF	TGTGCCAGCAGCCGGGCCGACGGGCAGGTCACTGAAGCTTTCTTT
few	TRBV4-2	-	TRBJ2-5	CASSHQGGSTQTQYF	TGTGCCAGCAGCCATCAGGGGGGCTCCACCCAGACCCAGTACTTC
few	TRBV2	-	TRBJ2-7	CASSGWSEQYF	TGTGCCAGCAGTGGATGGAGCGAGCAGTACTTC
-	TRBV20-1	TRBD1	TRBJ1-2	CSARIGTVRGYTF	TGCAGTGCTAGGATCGGGACAGTGAGGGGCTACACCTTC
few	TRBV20-1	-	TRBJ2-5	CSAIRPGHTQETQYF	TGCAGTGCGATACGGCCGGGACACACGCAAGAGACCCAGTACTTC
-	TRBV20-1	-	TRBJ1-2	CSARDWGGRIAGYTF	TGCAGTGCTAGAGATTGGGGGGGGCGGATAGCTGGCTACACCTTC
-	TRBV28	TRBD2	TRBJ2-1	CASSAFSGSHYNEQFF	TGTGCCAGCAGTGCCTTCAGCGGGAGCCACTACAATGAGCAGTTCTTC
-	TRBV15	TRBD1	TRBJ2-1	CATSGVATGGNEQFF	TGTGCCACCAGCGGGGTAGCGACAGGGGGCAATGAGCAGTTCTTC
-	TRBV6-1	-	TRBJ2-7	CASSERWGTTSYEQYF	TGTGCCAGCAGTGAAAGGTGGGGGACAACCTCCTACGAGCAGTACTTC